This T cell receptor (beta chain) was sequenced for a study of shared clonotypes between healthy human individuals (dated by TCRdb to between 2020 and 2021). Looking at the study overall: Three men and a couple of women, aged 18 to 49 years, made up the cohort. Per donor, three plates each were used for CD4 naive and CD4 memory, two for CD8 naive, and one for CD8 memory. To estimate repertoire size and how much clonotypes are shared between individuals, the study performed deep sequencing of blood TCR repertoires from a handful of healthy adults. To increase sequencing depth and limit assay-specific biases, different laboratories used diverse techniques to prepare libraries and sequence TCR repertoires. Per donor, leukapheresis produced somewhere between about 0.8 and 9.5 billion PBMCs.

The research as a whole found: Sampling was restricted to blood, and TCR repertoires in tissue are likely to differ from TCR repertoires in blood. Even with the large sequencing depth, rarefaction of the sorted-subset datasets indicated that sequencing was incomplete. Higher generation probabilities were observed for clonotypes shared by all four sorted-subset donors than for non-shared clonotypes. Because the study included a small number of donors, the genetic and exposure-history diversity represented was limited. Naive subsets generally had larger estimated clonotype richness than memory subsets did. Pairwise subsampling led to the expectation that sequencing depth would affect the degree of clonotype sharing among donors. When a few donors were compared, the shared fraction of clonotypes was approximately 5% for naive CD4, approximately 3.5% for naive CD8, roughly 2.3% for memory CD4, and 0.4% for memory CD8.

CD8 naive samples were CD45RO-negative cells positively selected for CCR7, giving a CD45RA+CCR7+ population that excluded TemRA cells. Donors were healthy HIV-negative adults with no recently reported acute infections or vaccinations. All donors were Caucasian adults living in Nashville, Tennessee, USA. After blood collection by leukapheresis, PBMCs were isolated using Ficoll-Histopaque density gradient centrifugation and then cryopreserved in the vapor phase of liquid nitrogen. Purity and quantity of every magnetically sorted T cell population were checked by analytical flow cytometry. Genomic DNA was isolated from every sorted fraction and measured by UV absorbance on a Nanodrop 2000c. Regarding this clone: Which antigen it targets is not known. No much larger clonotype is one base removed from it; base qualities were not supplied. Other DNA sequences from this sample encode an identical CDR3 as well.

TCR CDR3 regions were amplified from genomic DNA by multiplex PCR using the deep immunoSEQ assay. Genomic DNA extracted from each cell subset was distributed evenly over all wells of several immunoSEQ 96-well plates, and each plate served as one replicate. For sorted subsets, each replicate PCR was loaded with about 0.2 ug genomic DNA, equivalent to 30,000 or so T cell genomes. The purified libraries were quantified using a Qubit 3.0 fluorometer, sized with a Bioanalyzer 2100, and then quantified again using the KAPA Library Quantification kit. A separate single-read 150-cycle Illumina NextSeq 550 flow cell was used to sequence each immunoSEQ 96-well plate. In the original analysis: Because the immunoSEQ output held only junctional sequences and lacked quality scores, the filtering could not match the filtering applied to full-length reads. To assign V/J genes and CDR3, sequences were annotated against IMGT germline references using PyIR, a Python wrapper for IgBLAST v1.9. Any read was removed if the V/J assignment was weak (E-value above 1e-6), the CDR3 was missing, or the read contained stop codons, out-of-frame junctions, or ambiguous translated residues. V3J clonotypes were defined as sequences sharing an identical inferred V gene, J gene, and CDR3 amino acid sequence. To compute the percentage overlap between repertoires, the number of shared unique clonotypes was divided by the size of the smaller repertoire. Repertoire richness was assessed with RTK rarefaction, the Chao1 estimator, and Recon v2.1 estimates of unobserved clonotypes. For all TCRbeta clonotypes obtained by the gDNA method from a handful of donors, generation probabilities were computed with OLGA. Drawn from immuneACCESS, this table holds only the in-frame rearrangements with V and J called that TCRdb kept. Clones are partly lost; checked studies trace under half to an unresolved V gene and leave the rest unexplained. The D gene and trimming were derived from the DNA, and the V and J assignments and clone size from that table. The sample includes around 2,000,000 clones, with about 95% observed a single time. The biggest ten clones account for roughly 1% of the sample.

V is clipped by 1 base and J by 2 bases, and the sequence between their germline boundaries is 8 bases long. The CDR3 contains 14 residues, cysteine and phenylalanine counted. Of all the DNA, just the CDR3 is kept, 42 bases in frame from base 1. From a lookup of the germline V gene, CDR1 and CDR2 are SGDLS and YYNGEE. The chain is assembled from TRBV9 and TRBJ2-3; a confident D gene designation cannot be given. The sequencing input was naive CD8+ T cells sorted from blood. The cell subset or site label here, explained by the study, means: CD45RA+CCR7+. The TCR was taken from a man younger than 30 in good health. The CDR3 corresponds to CASSVLSYTDTQYF. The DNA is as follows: TGTGCCAGCAGCGTACTGTCCTACACAGATACGCAGTATTTT.